The entry that follows covers one T cell receptor (beta chain) sequence. These data originate in a study of T cell changes during pregnancy in multiple sclerosis. Per the germline V gene, CDR1 is LGHNA and CDR2 is YNFKEQ. V was pared by 0 bases and J by 10 bases, with 22 bases between. CDR3 size: 17 residues. Clones were read by immunoSEQ multiplex PCR, and TCRdb kept only the in-frame ones, dropping some. The sample lists about 100,000 clones, 92% occurring once. The sample in question was peripheral blood, obtained after pregnancy. The origin of this receptor is a female donor with multiple sclerosis, enrolled in a pregnancy study. The chain employs TRBV4-2 and TRBJ2-1, with D tentatively TRBD2 (6 bases). This chain's CDR3 is CASSQERASASSQEQFF. In nucleotides, the CDR3 is TGTGCCAGCAGCCAAGAAAGGGCTAGCGCGTCATCACAGGAGCAGTTCTTC.